The 27 T cell receptor beta chains presented below share a single source sample, sequenced in a study of CD8+ T cells in alopecia areata (dated 2018 in TCRdb). In light of the paper, this sample's time point label describes: baseline before oral tofacitinib. The library relied on the immunoSEQ multiplex PCR assay. For TCR sequencing, RNA was extracted from every sample and reverse transcribed into cDNA to serve as template. Sourced from immuneACCESS, this table was stored by TCRdb with only in-frame sequences that have V and J called. A share of the clones is absent; for the studies checked, an unresolved V gene accounts for under half, and the remainder has no known explanation. In all, the sample holds about 140,000 clones, and 45% to 60% of those were seen once. Roughly 0.99% of the sample belongs to the ten largest clones. Sequences were derived from CD4+ T cells sorted from blood, sampled at week 0. These receptors originate from a human donor with alopecia areata.

The chain has TRBV2 and TRBJ2-7; 7 positions agree with TRBD1. The germline gives CDR1 SNHLY, CDR2 FYNNEI. CDR3 length equals 12 residues. V gave up 7 bases and J gave up 0 bases; unmatched junction bases: 0. CDR3 coding DNA: TGTGCCAGCAACAGGGGCTCCTACGAGCAGTACTTC. It translates to CASNRGSYEQYF.

This chain links TRBV30 with TRBJ2-1; unclear D gene. V was pared by 3 bases and J by 6 bases, with 9 bases between. This CDR3 has 12 residues. In germline, CDR1 is GTSNPN, CDR2 SVGIG (reference sequence). CDR3 coding DNA: TGTGCCTGGAGCCAAGACTTCAATGAGCAGTTCTTC. Translating it yields CAWSQDFNEQFF.

The genes are TRBV28 and TRBJ1-2; D possibly corresponds to TRBD1 (5 bases). Trimming stripped 7 bases from V and 8 bases from J, with 20 bases between. CDR1 is MDHEN and CDR2 is SYDVKM in the germline V gene. The CDR3 runs 14 residues. Written as DNA, the CDR3 is TGTGCCAGCATCCAAGCCCCAGGGATCGACGGCTACACCTTC. This codes for CASIQAPGIDGYTF.

The chain recombines TRBV29-1 with TRBJ2-5, with 7 positions matching TRBD2. V trimming: 6 bases; J trimming: 3 bases; junction bases outside the gene matches: 10. The CDR3 consists of 14 residues. In germline, CDR1 is SQVTM, CDR2 ANQGSEA. The CDR3: CSVGGENAKETQYF. DNA of the CDR3: TGCAGCGTGGGGGGGGAGAATGCCAAAGAGACCCAGTACTTC.

J is TRBJ2-4 and V is TRBV7-2; 7 bases fit TRBD2. Germline V gene sequence: CDR1 SGHTA, CDR2 FQGNSA. With 4 bases clipped from V and 8 bases from J, the junction kept 8 bases outside the gene matches. The CDR3 loop spans 14 amino acids. The CDR3 DNA sequence: TGTGCCAGCAGCTCGGCGGGAGCGGGGTACATTCAGTACTTC. This encodes CASSSAGAGYIQYF.

This clone was seen more than once but under ten times. The sample holds other DNA sequences that translate to the same CDR3. This chain joins TRBV30 and TRBJ1-5; TRBD1 matches 9 bases. Germline V gene lookup returns CDR1 GTSNPN and CDR2 SVGIG (reference sequence). The length of the CDR3 is 13 residues. V lost 2 bases and J lost 7; bases outside the gene matches: 3. The CDR3 region is CAWSQTGGQPQHF. The CDR3 coding sequence is TGTGCCTGGAGTCAGACAGGGGGGCAGCCCCAGCATTTT.

The chain carries TRBV30 and TRBJ2-7; 10 nucleotides agree with TRBD1. CDR1 is GTSNPN, CDR2 SVGIG, per germline (reference sequence). Unmatched junction bases numbered 6, after V lost 7 bases and J lost 0 bases. The CDR3 covers 14 residues. The CDR3 DNA reads TGTGCCTTAAAGGACAGGGGGGTCTCCTACGAGCAGTACTTC. Amino acids: CALKDRGVSYEQYF.

V gene TRBV5-1 combines with J gene TRBJ1-2; a possible D gene is TRBD1 (5 bases). Germline values: CDR1 SGHRS, CDR2 YFSETQ. Trimming pared 6 bases from V and 6 bases from J, leaving 15 bases between. The CDR3 has 13 amino acids. CDR3 coding DNA: TGCGCCAGCAAGTTGGGAAGGGGCGATGGCTACACCTTC. It translates to CASKLGRGDGYTF.

V usage is TRBV9 and J usage is TRBJ2-5; D gene uncertain. This CDR3 contains 13 residues. From germline, CDR1 is SGDLS and CDR2 YYNGEE. The ends were cut back, 0 bases at V and 5 bases at J, with 8 bases in the middle. The CDR3 sequence: CASSVGGLETQYF. Here the CDR3 DNA reads TGTGCCAGCAGCGTAGGTGGGTTGGAGACCCAGTACTTC.

The chain employs TRBV28 and TRBJ1-1; D not resolved. CDR3 length: 11 amino acids. V gave up 2 bases and J gave up 5 bases, with 3 bases separating them. Germline V gene sequence: CDR1 MDHEN, CDR2 SYDVKM. This CDR3 reads CASSLRTEAFF. The CDR3 DNA is TGTGCCAGCAGTTTACGGACTGAAGCTTTCTTT.

This clone showed up many times. CDR3 sequence reads: CASSVVTDTEAFF. For the CDR3, the DNA is TGTGCCAGCAGCGTAGTAACGGACACTGAAGCTTTCTTT. The genes are TRBV9 and TRBJ1-1; D is unclear. Germline CDR1 is SGDLS and CDR2 is YYNGEE. Between the trimmed V and J ends, which lost 0 bases and 3 bases, there was a span of 6 bases. This CDR3 spans 13 amino acids.

This clone was seen only once. The V and J genes are TRBV6-1 and TRBJ1-1; 8 bases align to TRBD1. This CDR3 comprises 15 residues. J lost 4 bases, V lost 6 bases, and 10 bases had no gene match. Germline CDR1 reads MNHNS; CDR2 reads SASEGT. The CDR3 coding sequence is TGTGCCAGCAGGATTTTGACAGGGGTCGGCACTGAAGCTTTCTTT. Amino acids: CASRILTGVGTEAFF.

The chain recombines TRBV5-1 with TRBJ2-1, with 8 bases identical to TRBD1. The V segment lost 4 bases and the J segment 5 bases; nucleotides outside the gene matches: 11. The length of the CDR3 is 16 residues. Germline values: CDR1 SGHRS, CDR2 YFSETQ. The CDR3 here is CASSPGGAGGHNEQFF. CDR3 bases: TGCGCCAGCAGCCCGGGCGGGGCAGGGGGCCACAATGAGCAGTTCTTC.

The chain uses TRBV29-1 and TRBJ2-2, with 7 bases lining up with TRBD2. The CDR3 sequence is 14 residues long. J was trimmed by 0 bases and V by 5 bases; bases with no gene match: 3. Germline V gene data show CDR1 as SQVTM and CDR2 as ANQGSEA. The chain's CDR3 is CSVYGTTNTGELFF. The CDR3 DNA is TGCAGCGTTTATGGGACTACGAACACCGGGGAGCTGTTTTTT.

The chain recombines TRBV6-5 with TRBJ1-1, with a possible D match to TRBD1 (6 bases). The CDR3 sequence is 13 residues long. V was clipped by 0 bases and J by 6 bases, with 8 bases between them. The germline V gene has CDR1 MNHEY and CDR2 SVGAGI. Here the CDR3 reads CASSYSRGAEAFF. DNA of the CDR3: TGTGCCAGCAGTTACTCGAGGGGGGCTGAAGCTTTCTTT.

The CDR3 region is CASEVSPGGEQYF. The CDR3 DNA is TGTGCCAGCGAGGTTTCCCCAGGGGGCGAGCAGTACTTC. V gene TRBV6-1 combines with J gene TRBJ2-7; 7 bases agree with TRBD1. V lost 8 bases, J lost 6 bases, and 10 bases stayed unmatched. In germline, CDR1 is MNHNS, CDR2 SASEGT. The CDR3 consists of 13 residues.

V gene TRBV30 combines with J gene TRBJ2-7; 11 nucleotides line up with TRBD2. This CDR3 spans 14 amino acids. Germline V gives CDR1 GTSNPN, CDR2 SVGIG (reference sequence). Germline trimming cut 0 bases from V and 7 bases from J; bases unmatched to any gene: 5. The CDR3 sequence: CAWSVLAGAQEQYF. CDR3 bases: TGTGCCTGGAGTGTACTAGCGGGAGCACAGGAGCAGTACTTC.

This clone showed up just once. A read error may explain this, as a much larger clone is one base away. J is TRBJ2-7 and V is TRBV7-2; D ambiguous. This CDR3 is 11 amino acids long. The V gene lost 0 bases and the J gene lost 5 bases, with 2 bases spanning the gap. Germline CDR1 reads SGHTA; CDR2 reads FQGNSA. The CDR3 loop reads CASSLADEQYF. The CDR3 DNA reads as TGTGCCAGCAGCTTAGCGGACGAGCAGTACTTC.

This clone was picked up a small number of times. The chain recombines TRBV4-3 with TRBJ2-4; D is perhaps TRBD2 (6 bases). CDR1 and CDR2 from the germline V gene are LGHNA and YSLEER. CDR3 length: 17 residues. Between the trimmed V and J ends, which lost 0 bases and 3 bases, there was a span of 15 bases. CDR3 bases: TGCGCCAGCAGCCAAGAGGTGGGACTTCATAACAAAAACATTCAGTACTTC. Translation gives CASSQEVGLHNKNIQYF.

This clone was seen a few times. This chain connects TRBV30 to TRBJ2-5; 7 nucleotides match TRBD1. The CDR3 covers 15 residues. V dropped 4 bases and J dropped 4; count of bases not matched to a gene: 12. The germline V gene encodes CDR1 GTSNPN and CDR2 SVGIG (reference sequence). CDR3 residues: CAWTTMTGRRETQYF. CDR3 in DNA: TGTGCCTGGACTACCATGACAGGGAGACGAGAGACCCAGTACTTC.

The chain links TRBV6-5 to TRBJ1-5; D unclear. Germline loops: CDR1 MNHEY, CDR2 SVGAGI. This CDR3 has 15 amino acids. V was pared by 5 bases and J by 1 base, with 12 bases between. The CDR3 loop is CASSPQRNSNQPQHF. The CDR3 coding sequence is TGTGCCAGCAGTCCTCAAAGAAACAGCAATCAGCCCCAGCATTTT.

This clone was seen only a few times. The chain combines TRBV5-1 with TRBJ2-7, with a tentative D call TRBD2 (5 bases). The CDR3 contains 14 residues. Germline CDR1 and CDR2: SGHRS and YFSETQ. With 2 bases removed from V and 0 bases from J, the gap between germline ends came to 9 bases. CDR3 residues: CASSFLGGSYEQYF. As DNA, the CDR3 is TGCGCCAGCAGCTTCCTCGGAGGCTCCTACGAGCAGTACTTC.

The chain employs TRBV5-1 and TRBJ2-6; TRBD1 agrees at 7 bases. This CDR3 comprises 19 residues. The germline V gene has CDR1 SGHRS and CDR2 YFSETQ. The junction had 15 bases not matched to a gene; V was cut back by 1 base and J by 5 bases. In DNA form, the CDR3 reads TGCGCCAGCAGCTTGAATCCCCTCCGGGACAGTAATTGGGCCAACGTCCTGACTTTC. Amino acid sequence: CASSLNPLRDSNWANVLTF.

J is TRBJ2-5 and V is TRBV29-1; D is ambiguous. This CDR3 has 12 residues. V was shortened by 7 bases and J by 10 bases, with 19 bases between the two germline ends. Germline V gene data show CDR1 as SQVTM and CDR2 as ANQGSEA. The CDR3 DNA sequence: TGCAGCGCCGATATTCGGGTCGCGGACCAGTACTTC. Translating gives CSADIRVADQYF. The entire variable domain, with the rest obtained from reference TRBV29-1 and TRBJ2-5, is as follows: SAVISQKPSRDICQRGTSLTIQCQVDSQVTMMFWYRQQPGQSLTLIATANQGSEATYESGFVIDKFPISRPNLTFSTLTVSNMSPEDSSIYLCSADIRVADQYFGPGTRLLVL.

There are a few counts of this clone. The CDR3 DNA sequence: TGTGCCAGCAGCCCCGCCGGGCGAGGGGCCAACGTCCTGACTTTC. Translation: CASSPAGRGANVLTF. This rearrangement joins TRBV11-1 to TRBJ2-6; D call uncertain. Germline assignment: CDR1 SGHAT and CDR2 FQDESV (reference sequence). The CDR3 consists of 15 residues. Trimming shortened V by 5 bases and J by 4 bases, and 12 bases separated the two germline ends.

The chain employs TRBV5-6 and TRBJ1-5; D gene uncertain. With 4 bases removed from V and 3 bases from J, the gap between germline ends came to 11 bases. Germline CDR1 is SGHDT and CDR2 is YYEEEE. The CDR3 totals 14 residues. The CDR3 DNA follows: TGTGCCAGCAGCCCGCCCGGGGTCAATCAGCCCCAGCATTTT. Translating it yields CASSPPGVNQPQHF.

The chain carries TRBV11-2 and TRBJ2-5; TRBD2 agrees at 7 bases. The CDR3 consists of 17 residues. V lost 5 bases to trimming and J lost 6 bases; unmatched junction nucleotides: 18. Germline loops: CDR1 SGHAT, CDR2 FQNNGV. The CDR3 reads CASSPRRGLAVIQTQYF. CDR3 nucleotide sequence: TGTGCCAGCAGCCCCCGAAGGGGCCTAGCGGTTATTCAGACCCAGTACTTC.